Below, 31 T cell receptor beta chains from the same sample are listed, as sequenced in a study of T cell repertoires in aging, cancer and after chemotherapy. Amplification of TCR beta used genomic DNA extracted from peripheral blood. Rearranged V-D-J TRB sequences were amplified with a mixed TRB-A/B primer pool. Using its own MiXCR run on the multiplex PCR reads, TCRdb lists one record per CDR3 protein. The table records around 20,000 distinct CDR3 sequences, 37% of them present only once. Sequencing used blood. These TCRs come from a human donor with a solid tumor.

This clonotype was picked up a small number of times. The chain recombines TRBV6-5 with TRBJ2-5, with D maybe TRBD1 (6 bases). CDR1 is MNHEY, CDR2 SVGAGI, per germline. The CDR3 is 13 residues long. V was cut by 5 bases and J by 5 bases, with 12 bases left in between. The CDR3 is CASSESTGETQYF. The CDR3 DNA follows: TGTGCCAGCAGTGAGTCTACAGGGGAGACCCAGTACTTC.

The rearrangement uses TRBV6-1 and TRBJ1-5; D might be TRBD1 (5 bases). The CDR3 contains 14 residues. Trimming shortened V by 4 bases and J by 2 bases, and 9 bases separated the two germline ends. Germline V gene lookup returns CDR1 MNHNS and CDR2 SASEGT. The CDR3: CASSAGRGNQPQHF. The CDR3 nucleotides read TGTGCCAGCAGTGCAGGGCGCGGCAATCAGCCCCAGCATTTT.

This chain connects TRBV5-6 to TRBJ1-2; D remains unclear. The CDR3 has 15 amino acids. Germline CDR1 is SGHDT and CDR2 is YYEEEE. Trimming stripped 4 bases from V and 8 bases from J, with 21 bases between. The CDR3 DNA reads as TGTGCCAGCAGCCCTCGGACCGCAGGCCTATCAGGCTACACCTTC. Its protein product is CASSPRTAGLSGYTF. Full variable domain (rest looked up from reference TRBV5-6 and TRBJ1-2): DAGVTQSPTHLIKTRGQQVTLRCSPKSGHDTVSWYQQALGQGPQFIFQYYEEEERQRGNFPDRFSGHQFPNYSSELNVNALLLGDSALYLCASSPRTAGLSGYTFGSGTRLTVV.

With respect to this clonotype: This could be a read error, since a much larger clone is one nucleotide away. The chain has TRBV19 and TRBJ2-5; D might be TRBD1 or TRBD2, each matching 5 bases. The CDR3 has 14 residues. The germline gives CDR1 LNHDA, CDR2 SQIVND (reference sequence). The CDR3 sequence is CACSIGFGGETQYF. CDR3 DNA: TGTGCCTGTAGTATAGGTTTTGGGGGAGAGACCCAGTACTTC.

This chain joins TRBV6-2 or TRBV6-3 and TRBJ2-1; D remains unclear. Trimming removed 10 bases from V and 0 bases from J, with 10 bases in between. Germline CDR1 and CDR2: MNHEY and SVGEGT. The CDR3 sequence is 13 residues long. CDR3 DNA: TGTGCCACCGGTTCGGGCTCCTACAATGAGCAGTTCTTC. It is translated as CATGSGSYNEQFF.

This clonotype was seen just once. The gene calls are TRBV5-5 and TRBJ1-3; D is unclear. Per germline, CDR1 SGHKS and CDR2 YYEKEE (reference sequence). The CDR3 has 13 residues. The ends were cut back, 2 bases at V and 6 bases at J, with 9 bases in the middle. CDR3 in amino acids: CASSFGVQNTIYF. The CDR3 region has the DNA TGTGCCAGCAGCTTCGGAGTCCAAAACACCATATATTTT.

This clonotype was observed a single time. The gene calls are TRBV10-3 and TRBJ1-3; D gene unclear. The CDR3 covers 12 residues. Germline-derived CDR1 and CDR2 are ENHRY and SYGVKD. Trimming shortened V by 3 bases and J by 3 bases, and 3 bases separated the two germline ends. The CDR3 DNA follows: TGTGCCATCAGTGAAGGTGGAAACACCATATATTTT. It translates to CAISEGGNTIYF.

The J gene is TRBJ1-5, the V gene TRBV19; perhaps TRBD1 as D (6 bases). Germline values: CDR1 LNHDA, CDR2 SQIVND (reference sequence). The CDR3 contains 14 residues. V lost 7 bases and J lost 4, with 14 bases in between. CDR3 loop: CASTHGQLNQPQHF. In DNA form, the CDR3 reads TGTGCCAGTACCCATGGACAGTTGAATCAGCCCCAGCATTTT.

CDR3 protein: CASSPPGQSWPQHF. Written as DNA, the CDR3 is TGTGCCAGCTCACCCCCCGGACAGTCCTGGCCCCAGCATTTT. The chain joins TRBV18 to TRBJ1-5, with D possibly matching TRBD1 (6 bases). Trimming took off 3 bases at V and 9 bases at J, with 15 bases between the two ends. Germline V gene sequence: CDR1 KGHSH, CDR2 LQKENI. The CDR3 is 14 amino acids. The full variable domain, completed using reference TRBV18 and TRBJ1-5, is NAGVMQNPRHLVRRRGQEARLRCSPMKGHSHVYWYRQLPEEGLKFMVYLQKENIIDESGMPKERFSAEFPKEGPSILRIQQVVRGDSAAYFCASSPPGQSWPQHFGDGTRLSIL.

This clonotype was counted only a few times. Written as DNA, the CDR3 is TGCAGCGTTGGGGGGGGACTAGCGGGCACCCAATTGAAGGGGATGTTCTTC. This translates into CSVGGGLAGTQLKGMFF. V usage is TRBV29-1 and J usage is TRBJ2-1, with TRBD2 identical over 12 bases. CDR3 length: 17 amino acids. V lost 4 bases, J lost 15 bases, and 22 bases stayed unmatched. CDR1 SQVTM and CDR2 ANQGSEA come from the germline V gene.

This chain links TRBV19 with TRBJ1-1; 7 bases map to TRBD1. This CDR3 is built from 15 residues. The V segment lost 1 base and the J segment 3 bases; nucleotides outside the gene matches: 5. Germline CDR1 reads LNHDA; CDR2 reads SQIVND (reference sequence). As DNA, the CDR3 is TGTGCCAGTAGTATAGGGACAGGCCGGCACACTGAAGCTTTCTTT. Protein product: CASSIGTGRHTEAFF.

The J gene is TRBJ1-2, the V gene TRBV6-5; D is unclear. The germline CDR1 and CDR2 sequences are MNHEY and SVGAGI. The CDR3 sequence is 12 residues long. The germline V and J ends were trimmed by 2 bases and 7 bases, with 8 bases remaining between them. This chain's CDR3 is CASSYRVGGYTF. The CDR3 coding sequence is TGTGCCAGCAGTTACAGGGTTGGTGGCTACACCTTC.

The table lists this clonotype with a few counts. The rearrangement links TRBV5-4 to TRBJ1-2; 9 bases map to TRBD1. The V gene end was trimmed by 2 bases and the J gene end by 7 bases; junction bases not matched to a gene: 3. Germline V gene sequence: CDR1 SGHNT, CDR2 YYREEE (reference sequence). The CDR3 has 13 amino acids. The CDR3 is CASSLQGARGYTF. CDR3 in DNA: TGTGCCAGCAGCTTACAGGGGGCACGTGGCTACACCTTC.

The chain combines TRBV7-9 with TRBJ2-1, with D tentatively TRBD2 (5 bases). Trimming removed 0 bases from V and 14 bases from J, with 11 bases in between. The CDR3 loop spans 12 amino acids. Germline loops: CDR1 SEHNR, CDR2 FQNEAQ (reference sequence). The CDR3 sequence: CASSLAAGRKFF. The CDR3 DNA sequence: TGTGCCAGCAGCTTAGCTGCGGGTAGGAAGTTCTTC.

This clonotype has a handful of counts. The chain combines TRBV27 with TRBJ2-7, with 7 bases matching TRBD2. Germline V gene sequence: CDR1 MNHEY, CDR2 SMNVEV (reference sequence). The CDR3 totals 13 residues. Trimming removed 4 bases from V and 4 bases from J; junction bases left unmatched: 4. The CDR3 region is CASSSGLRYEQYF. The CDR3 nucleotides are TGTGCCAGCAGTTCGGGACTACGGTACGAGCAGTACTTC.

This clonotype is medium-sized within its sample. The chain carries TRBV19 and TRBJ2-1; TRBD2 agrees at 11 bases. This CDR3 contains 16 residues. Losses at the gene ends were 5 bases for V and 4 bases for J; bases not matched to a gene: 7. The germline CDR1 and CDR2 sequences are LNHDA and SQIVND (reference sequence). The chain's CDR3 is CASSPTGTSGYNEQFF. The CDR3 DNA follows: TGTGCCAGTAGTCCCACCGGGACTAGCGGTTACAATGAGCAGTTCTTC.

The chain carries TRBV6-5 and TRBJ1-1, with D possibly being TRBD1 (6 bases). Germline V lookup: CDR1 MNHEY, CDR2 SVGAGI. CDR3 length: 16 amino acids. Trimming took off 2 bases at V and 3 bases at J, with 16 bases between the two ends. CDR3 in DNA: TGTGCCAGCAGTTACGTGGCAGGGGAGGAGGACACTGAAGCTTTCTTT. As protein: CASSYVAGEEDTEAFF.

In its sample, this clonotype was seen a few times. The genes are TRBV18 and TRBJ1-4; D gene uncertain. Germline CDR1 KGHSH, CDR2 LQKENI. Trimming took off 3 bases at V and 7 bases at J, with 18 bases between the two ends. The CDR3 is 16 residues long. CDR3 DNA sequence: TGTGCCAGCTCACCCCCGGCGGGTTCGAAGACTGAAAAACTGTTTTTT. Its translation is CASSPPAGSKTEKLFF. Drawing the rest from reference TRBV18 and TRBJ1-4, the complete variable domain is NAGVMQNPRHLVRRRGQEARLRCSPMKGHSHVYWYRQLPEEGLKFMVYLQKENIIDESGMPKERFSAEFPKEGPSILRIQQVVRGDSAAYFCASSPPAGSKTEKLFFGSGTQLSVL.

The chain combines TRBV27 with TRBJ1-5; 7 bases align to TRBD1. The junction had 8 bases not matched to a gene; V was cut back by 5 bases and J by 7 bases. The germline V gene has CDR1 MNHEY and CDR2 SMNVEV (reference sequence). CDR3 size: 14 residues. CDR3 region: CASSNRGRGQPQHF. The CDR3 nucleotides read TGTGCCAGCAGTAACAGGGGCCGGGGGCAGCCCCAGCATTTT.

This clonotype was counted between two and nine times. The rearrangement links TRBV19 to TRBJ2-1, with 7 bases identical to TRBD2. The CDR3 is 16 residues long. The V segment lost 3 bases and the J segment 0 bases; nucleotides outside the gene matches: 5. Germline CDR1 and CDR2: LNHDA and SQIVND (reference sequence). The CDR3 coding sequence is TGTGCCAGTAGTATCTTAGCGGGTGGCTCCTACAATGAGCAGTTCTTC. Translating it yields CASSILAGGSYNEQFF. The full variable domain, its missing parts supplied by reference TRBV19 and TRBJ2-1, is DGGITQSPKYLFRKEGQNVTLSCEQNLNHDAMYWYRQDPGQGLRLIYYSQIVNDFQKGDIAEGYSVSREKKESFPLTVTSAQKNPTAFYLCASSILAGGSYNEQFFGPGTRLTVL.

CDR3 in amino acids: CSYDRGETQYF. DNA of the CDR3: TGCAGTTACGACAGAGGCGAGACCCAGTACTTC. V usage is TRBV20-1 and J usage is TRBJ2-5; D is possibly TRBD1 (5 bases). Looked up from germline, CDR1 is DFQATT and CDR2 is SNEGSKA (reference sequence). Trimming removed 8 bases from V and 5 bases from J, with 12 bases in between. This CDR3 is built from 11 residues.

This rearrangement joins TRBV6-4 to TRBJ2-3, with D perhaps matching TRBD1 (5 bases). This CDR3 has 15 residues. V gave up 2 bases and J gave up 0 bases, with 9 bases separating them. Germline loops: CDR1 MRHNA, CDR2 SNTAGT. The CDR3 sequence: CASSDGAASTDTQYF. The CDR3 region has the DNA TGTGCCAGCAGTGACGGGGCGGCTAGCACAGATACGCAGTATTTT.

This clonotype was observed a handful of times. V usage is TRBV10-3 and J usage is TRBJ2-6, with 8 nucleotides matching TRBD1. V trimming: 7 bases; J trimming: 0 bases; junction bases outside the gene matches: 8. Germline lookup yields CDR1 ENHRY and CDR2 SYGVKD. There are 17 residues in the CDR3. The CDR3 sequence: CAINPGQGASGANVLTF. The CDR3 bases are TGTGCCATCAACCCAGGACAGGGAGCCTCTGGGGCCAACGTCCTGACTTTC.

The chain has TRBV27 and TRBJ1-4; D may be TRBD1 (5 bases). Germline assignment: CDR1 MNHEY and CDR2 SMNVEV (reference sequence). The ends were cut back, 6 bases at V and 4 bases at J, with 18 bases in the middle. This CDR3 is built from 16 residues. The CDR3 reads CASRAEVGDRNEKLFF. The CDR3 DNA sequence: TGTGCCAGCAGGGCCGAGGTCGGGGACCGTAATGAAAAACTGTTTTTT.

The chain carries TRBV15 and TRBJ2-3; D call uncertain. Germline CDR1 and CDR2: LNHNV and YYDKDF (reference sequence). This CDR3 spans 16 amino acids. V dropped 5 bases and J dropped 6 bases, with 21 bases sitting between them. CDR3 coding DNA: TGTGCCACCAGCGGCCAGGACGACTTAGCTGCGGATACGCAGTATTTT. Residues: CATSGQDDLAADTQYF.

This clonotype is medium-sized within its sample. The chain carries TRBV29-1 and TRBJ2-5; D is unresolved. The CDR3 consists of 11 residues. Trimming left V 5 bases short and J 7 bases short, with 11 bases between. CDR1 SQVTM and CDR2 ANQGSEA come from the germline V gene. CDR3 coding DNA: TGCAGCGTTTCCTCAATTGGGACCCAGTACTTC. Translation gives CSVSSIGTQYF.

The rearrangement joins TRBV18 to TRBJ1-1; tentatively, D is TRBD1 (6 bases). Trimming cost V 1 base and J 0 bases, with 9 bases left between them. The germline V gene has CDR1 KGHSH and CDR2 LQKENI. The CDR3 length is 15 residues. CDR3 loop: CASSPRTVLNTEAFF. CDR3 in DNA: TGTGCCAGCTCACCACGGACAGTATTGAACACTGAAGCTTTCTTT.

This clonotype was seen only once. The CDR3 reads CASREQGVGLDTEAFF. The CDR3 region has the DNA TGTGCCAGCAGAGAACAGGGGGTCGGTCTGGACACTGAAGCTTTCTTT. This chain links TRBV7-9 with TRBJ1-1; 8 nucleotides align to TRBD1. This CDR3 has 16 amino acids. Germline assignment: CDR1 SEHNR and CDR2 FQNEAQ (reference sequence). Trimming removed 6 bases from V and 3 bases from J; junction bases left unmatched: 12.

The chain's CDR3 is CASSLRDRGYEQYF. The CDR3 region has the DNA TGTGCCAGCAGTTTACGGGACAGGGGCTACGAGCAGTACTTC. The V gene is TRBV12-3 or TRBV12-4, the J gene TRBJ2-7; 10 nucleotides align to TRBD1. This CDR3 is 14 amino acids long. V gave up 2 bases and J gave up 3 bases; unmatched junction bases: 1.

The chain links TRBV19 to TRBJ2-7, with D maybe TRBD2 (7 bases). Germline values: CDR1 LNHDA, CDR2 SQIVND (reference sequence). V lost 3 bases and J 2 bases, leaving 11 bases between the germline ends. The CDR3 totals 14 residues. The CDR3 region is CASSMGGGPYEQYF. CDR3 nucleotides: TGTGCCAGTAGTATGGGCGGGGGCCCCTACGAGCAGTACTTC.

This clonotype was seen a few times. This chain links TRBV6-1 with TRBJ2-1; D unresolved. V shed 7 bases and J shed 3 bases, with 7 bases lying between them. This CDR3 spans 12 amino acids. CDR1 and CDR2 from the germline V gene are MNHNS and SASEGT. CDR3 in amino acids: CASTLDYNEQFF. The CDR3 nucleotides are TGTGCCAGCACCCTAGACTACAATGAGCAGTTCTTC.